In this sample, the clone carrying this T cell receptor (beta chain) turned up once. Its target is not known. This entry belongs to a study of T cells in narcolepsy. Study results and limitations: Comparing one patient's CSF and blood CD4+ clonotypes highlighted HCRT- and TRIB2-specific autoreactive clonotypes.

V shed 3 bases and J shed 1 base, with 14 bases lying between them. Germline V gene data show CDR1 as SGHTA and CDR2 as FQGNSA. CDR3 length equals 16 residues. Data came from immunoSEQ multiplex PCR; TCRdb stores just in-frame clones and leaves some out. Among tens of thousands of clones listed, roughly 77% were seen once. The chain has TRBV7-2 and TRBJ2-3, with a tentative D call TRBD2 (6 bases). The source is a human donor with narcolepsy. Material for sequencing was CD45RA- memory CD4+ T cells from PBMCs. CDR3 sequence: CASSFIGGAGTDTQYF. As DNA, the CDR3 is TGTGCCAGCAGCTTTATCGGGGGAGCGGGCACAGATACGCAGTATTTT.